Sequencing of this TCR beta chain was carried out in a study of shared clonotypes between healthy human individuals. Turning to the study itself: The cohort had two women and a few men, ages 18 to 49. Overall study results and limits: What naive subsets generally showed was a larger estimated richness than memory subsets showed. It was only blood that was sampled, and tissue repertoires likely differ.

The material for each subset, its genomic DNA, was split evenly across several immunoSEQ plates. TCRdb's copy holds only in-frame clones and misses some; the assay was immunoSEQ multiplex PCR. The sample consists of about 580,000 clones, about 98% of them appearing once. CD8 cells regarded as naive lacked CD45RO, were positively chosen for CCR7, and omitted terminally differentiated effector memory CD45RA+ cells. Per the germline V gene, CDR1 is SGHVS and CDR2 is FNYEAQ. J gave up 0 bases and V 1 base, and 3 bases lay outside the gene matches. The CDR3 runs to 16 residues. A word on this clone: As yet, its antigen is unknown.

V and J are TRBV7-6 and TRBJ2-3; 8 bases align to TRBD2. This receptor was identified in a man aged 25 to 45 in good health. The sequenced sample consisted of naive CD8+ T cells sorted from blood. This CDR3 reads CASSLVASGSTDTQYF. CDR3 coding DNA: TGTGCCAGCAGCTTAGTTGCTAGCGGGAGCACAGATACGCAGTATTTT.